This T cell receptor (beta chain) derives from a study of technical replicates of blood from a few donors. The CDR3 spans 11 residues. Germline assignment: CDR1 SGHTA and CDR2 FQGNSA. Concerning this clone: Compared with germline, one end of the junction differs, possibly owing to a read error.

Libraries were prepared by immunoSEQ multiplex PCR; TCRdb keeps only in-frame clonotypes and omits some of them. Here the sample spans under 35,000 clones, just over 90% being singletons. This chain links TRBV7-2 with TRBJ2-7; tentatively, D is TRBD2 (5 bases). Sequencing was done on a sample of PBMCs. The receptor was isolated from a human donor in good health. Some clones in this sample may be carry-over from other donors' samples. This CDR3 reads CASSSDYAQYF. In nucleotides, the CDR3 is TGTGCCAGCAGCTCCGACTACGCGCAGTACTTC.